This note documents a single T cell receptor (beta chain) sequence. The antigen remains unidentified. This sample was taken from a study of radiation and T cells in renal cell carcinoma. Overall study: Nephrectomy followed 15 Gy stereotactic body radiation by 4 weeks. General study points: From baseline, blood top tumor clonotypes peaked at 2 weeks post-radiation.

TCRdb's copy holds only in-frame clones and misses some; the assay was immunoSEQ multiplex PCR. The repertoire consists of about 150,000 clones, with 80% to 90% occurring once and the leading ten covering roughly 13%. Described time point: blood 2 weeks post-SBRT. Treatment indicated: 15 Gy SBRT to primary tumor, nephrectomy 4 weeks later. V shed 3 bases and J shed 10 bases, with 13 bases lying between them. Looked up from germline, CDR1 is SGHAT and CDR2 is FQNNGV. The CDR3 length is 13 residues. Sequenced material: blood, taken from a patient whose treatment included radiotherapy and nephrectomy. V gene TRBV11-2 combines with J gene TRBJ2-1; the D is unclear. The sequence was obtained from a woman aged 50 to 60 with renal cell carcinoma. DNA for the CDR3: TGTGCCAGCAGCTTTTTACGAGTGAGGGAGCAGTTCTTC. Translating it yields CASSFLRVREQFF.